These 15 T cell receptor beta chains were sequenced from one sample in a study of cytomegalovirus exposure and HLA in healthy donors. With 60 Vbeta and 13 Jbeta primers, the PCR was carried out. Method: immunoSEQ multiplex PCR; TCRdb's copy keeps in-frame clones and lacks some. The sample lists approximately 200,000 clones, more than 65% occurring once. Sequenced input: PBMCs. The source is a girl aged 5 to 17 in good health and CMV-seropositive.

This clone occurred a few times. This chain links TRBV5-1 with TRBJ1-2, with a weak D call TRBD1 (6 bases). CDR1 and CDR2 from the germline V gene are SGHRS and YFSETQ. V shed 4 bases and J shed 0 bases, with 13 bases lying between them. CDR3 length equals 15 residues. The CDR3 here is CASSQDSQANYGYTF. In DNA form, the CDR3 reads TGCGCCAGCAGCCAGGACAGTCAAGCTAACTATGGCTACACCTTC.

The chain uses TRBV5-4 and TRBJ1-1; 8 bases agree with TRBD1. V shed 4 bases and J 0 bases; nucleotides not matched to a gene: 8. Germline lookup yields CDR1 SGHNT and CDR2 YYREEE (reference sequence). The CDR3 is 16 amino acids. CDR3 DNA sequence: TGTGCCAGCAGCCGGGACAGGTTGTCGGTGAACACTGAAGCTTTCTTT. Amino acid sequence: CASSRDRLSVNTEAFF. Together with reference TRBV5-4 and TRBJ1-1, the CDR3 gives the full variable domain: ETGVTQSPTHLIKTRGQQVTLRCSSQSGHNTVSWYQQALGQGPQFIFQYYREEENGRGNFPPRFSGLQFPNYSSELNVNALELDDSALYLCASSRDRLSVNTEAFFGQGTRLTVV.

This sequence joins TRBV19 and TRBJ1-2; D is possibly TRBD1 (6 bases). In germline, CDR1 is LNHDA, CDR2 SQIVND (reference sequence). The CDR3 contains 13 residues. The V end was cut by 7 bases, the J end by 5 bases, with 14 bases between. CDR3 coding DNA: TGTGCCAGTAAGTCAGGGGCCGATTATGGCTACACCTTC. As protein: CASKSGADYGYTF.

The CDR3, as DNA: TGTGCCAGCAGCTCAGGGGGCTTTAACACCGGGGAGCTGTTTTTT. Translated, it gives CASSSGGFNTGELFF. The gene calls are TRBV5-6 and TRBJ2-2; 8 bases align to TRBD1. The V and J ends lost 3 bases and 2 bases, in that order; junction bases with no gene match: 3. The CDR3 is made up of 15 amino acids. Germline-derived CDR1 and CDR2 are SGHDT and YYEEEE.

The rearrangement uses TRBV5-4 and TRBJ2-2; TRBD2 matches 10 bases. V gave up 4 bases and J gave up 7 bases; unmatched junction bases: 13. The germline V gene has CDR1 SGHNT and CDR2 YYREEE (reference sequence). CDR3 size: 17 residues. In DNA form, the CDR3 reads TGTGCCAGCAGCCGTCAAGCCCTAGCGGGGGCGGGCGGGGAGCTGTTTTTT. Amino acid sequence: CASSRQALAGAGGELFF.

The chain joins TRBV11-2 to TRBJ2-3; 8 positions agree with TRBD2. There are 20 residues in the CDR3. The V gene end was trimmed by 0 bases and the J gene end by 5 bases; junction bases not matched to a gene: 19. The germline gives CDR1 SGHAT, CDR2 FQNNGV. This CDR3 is CASSLDLRGGGPPEEDTQYF. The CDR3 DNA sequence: TGTGCCAGCAGCTTAGATCTTAGGGGCGGGGGGCCACCAGAGGAAGATACGCAGTATTTT.

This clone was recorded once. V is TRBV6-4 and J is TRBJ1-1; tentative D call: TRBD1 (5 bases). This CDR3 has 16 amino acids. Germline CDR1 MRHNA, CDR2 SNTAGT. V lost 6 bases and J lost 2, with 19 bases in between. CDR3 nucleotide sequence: TGTGCCAGCAGGGACACGCATAGGGGTATAAACACTGAAGCTTTCTTT. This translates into CASRDTHRGINTEAFF.

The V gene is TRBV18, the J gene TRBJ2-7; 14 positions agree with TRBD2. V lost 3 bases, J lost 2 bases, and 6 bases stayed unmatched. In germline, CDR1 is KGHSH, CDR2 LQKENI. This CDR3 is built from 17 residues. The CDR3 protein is CASSPGGLAGGPYEQYF. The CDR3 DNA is TGTGCCAGCTCACCCGGAGGACTAGCGGGGGGACCCTACGAGCAGTACTTC.

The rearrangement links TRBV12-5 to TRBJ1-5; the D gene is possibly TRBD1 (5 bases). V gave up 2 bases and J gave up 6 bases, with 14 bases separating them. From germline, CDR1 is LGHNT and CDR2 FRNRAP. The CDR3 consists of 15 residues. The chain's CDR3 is CASGLLGEGSQPQHF. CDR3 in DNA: TGTGCTAGTGGTTTGCTGGGGGAGGGCAGTCAGCCCCAGCATTTT. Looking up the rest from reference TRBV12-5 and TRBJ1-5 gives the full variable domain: DARVTQTPRHKVTEMGQEVTMRCQPILGHNTVFWYRQTMMQGLELLAYFRNRAPLDDSGMPKDRFSAEMPDATLATLKIQPSEPRDSAVYFCASGLLGEGSQPQHFGDGTRLSIL.

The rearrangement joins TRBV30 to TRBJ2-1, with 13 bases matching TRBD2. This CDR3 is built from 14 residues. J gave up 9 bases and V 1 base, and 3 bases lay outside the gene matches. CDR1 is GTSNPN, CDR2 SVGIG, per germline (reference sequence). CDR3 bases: TGTGCCTGGAGTGAAACTAGCGGGGGGGTTGAGCAGTTCTTC. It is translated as CAWSETSGGVEQFF. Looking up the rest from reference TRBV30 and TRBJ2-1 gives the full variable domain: SQTIHQWPATLVQPVGSPLSLECTVEGTSNPNLYWYRQAAGRGLQLLFYSVGIGQISSEVPQNLSASRPQDRQFILSSKKLLLSDSGFYLCAWSETSGGVEQFFGPGTRLTVL.

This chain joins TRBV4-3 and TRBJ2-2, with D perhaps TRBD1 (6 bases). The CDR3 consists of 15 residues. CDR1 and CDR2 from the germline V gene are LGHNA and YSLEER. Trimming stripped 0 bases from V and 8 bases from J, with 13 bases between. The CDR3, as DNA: TGCGCCAGCAGCCAAGAACCCCAGGGGTTAGGGGAGCTGTTTTTT. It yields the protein CASSQEPQGLGELFF.

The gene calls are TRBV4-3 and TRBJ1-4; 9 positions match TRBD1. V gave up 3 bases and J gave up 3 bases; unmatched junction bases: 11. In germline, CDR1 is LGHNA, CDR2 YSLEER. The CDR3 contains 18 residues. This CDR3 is CASSQATGGGVANEKLFF. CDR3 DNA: TGCGCCAGCAGCCAGGCTACAGGGGGCGGGGTGGCTAATGAAAAACTGTTTTTT.

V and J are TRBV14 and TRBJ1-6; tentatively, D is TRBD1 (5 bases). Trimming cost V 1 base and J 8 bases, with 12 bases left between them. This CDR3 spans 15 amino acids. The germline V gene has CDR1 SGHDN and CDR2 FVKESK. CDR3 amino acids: CASSQAGVMDSPLHF. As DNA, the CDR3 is TGTGCCAGCAGCCAAGCGGGGGTAATGGATTCACCCCTCCACTTT.

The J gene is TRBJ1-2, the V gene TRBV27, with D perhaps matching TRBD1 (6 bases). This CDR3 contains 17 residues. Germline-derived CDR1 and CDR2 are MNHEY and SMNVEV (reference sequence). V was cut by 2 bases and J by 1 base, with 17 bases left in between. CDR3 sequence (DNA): TGTGCCAGCAGTTTAAAAGTGTTCGCAGGGGATAACTATGGCTACACCTTC. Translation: CASSLKVFAGDNYGYTF.

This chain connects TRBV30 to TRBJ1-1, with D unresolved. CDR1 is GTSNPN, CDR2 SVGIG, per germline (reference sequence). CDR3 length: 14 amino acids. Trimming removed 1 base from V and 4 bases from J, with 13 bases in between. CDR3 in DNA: TGTGCCTGGAGTGCCGAGGGAAGTATCACTGAAGCTTTCTTT. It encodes CAWSAEGSITEAFF.